This TCR beta chain was recorded in a study of T-cell memory formation after mild COVID-19 (dated by TCRdb to 2020 to 2022). Study-level background: TCR sequence clusters from the two donors were found to be largely donor specific. In a couple of donors, T-cell clones that expanded and contracted after mild COVID-19 were followed by sequencing TCRalpha and TCRbeta repertoires longitudinally. Two young, previously healthy adult volunteers made up the cohort, one male and one female.

The table lists this clonotype with a few counts. Which antigen it targets is not known. Per-nucleotide qualities are absent, and no much larger clonotype sits a single base away. The junction carries 9 bases between V and J, which are trimmed by 6 bases and 0 bases respectively. The CDR3 measures 14 amino acids from cysteine to phenylalanine. Only the CDR3 portion is preserved as DNA: 42 bases, with reading frame beginning at the first base. PBMCs were isolated by Ficoll-Paque density gradient centrifugation. Study-wide conclusions, independent of this receptor: Contracting CD4+ clones appeared mostly in the CM and EM memory subsets, whereas CD8+ clones were enriched in EMRA. SARS-CoV-2 specificity of the second-wave clones peaking on day 37 was not confirmed. Some responding clones were found in pre-infection memory, which suggests that pre-existing cross-reactive memory T cells took part in the SARS-CoV-2 response. The study covered only a couple of mild cases, and larger cohorts including severe cases with pre-infection samples were considered necessary. Clones contracting from day 15 to 85 had balanced CD4/CD8 phenotypes, while a second wave expanding from day 15 to 37 was biased towards CD4+.

Sequencing was performed on an Illumina NovaSeq 6000. TCRalpha and TCRbeta cDNA libraries were constructed by 5'RACE with constant-segment primers, with sample barcodes and unique molecular identifiers being introduced. RNA was extracted from every sample with Trizol reagent. Library amplification was performed in two PCR steps, and a second sample barcode and Illumina TruSeq adapters were introduced in the second step. Sequencing of the libraries was done on an Illumina NovaSeq, producing 2 x 150 bp paired-end reads. The source study handled its data this way. Reads were demultiplexed and collapsed into UMI-guided consensus sequences with migec v1.2.7. With mixcr v2.1.11, UMI consensuses were aligned to TRA and TRB V and J templates and assembled into clonotypes. Expanded or contracted clonotypes were those called significant by both edgeR and NoisET, with noise models trained on biological replicates. For edgeR calls, a false discovery rate-adjusted p below 0.01 and a log2 fold-change threshold of 1 were applied. As an exploratory analysis of dynamics, max-normalized trajectories of the 1000 most abundant clonotypes were examined by PCA with hierarchical clustering. The CD4 or CD8 phenotype of responding clones was assigned using the separately sequenced CD4+ and CD8+ repertoires. Starting from the raw public reads, TCRdb applied fastp trimming at Q25, assembled clones with MiXCR and retained in-frame beta chains. One record per CDR3 amino acid sequence lists the most common genes and DNA. The V and J calls were not made by the authors but by TCRdb's processing. For this sample there are some 250,000 distinct CDR3 sequences; around 10% appear just once. The ten largest clones represent around 23% of the sample.

The chain was built from TRBV12-3 or TRBV12-4 and TRBJ2-1; the D element could tentatively be TRBD1 or TRBD2, as 5 bases agree for each. The TCR was taken from a young man who had mild COVID-19 (a few samples of this study predate the infection). The sample titles of this study are shuffled in the database, so cell type and time point are left out; the donor was told from shared clones. Sequenced sample: PBMCs or a T cell subset sorted from them (not recorded which). The sequence in DNA is TGTGCCAGCAGGGGACGGAGCTCCTACAATGAGCAGTTCTTC. This translates into CASRGRSSYNEQFF.